The next 22 T cell receptor beta chains were all read from a single sample in a study of CD8 T cells in ankylosing spondylitis. No antigens are known for them. TCRdb analysed the 5' RACE reads with MiXCR anew, one entry per CDR3 protein. This sample has 390,000 or so distinct CDR3 sequences, with more than 20% found just once. Findings of the study overall: A motif in TCR beta, a set of under 10 highly homologous variants, appeared characteristic of ankylosing spondylitis blood.

Specimen: blood, either unsorted or a sorted T cell fraction (not recorded which). The receptors shown here come from a male donor with ankylosing spondylitis.

This clonotype showed up many times. The V and J genes are TRBV4-1 and TRBJ2-1; TRBD2 agrees at 8 bases. There are 16 residues in the CDR3. V lost 1 base and J lost 8; bases outside the gene matches: 10. CDR1 is MGHRA, CDR2 YSYEKL, per germline. The CDR3: CASSQVKSGSLHEQFF. Written as DNA, the CDR3 is TGCGCCAGCAGCCAAGTTAAAAGCGGGAGCCTCCATGAGCAGTTCTTC.

This chain joins TRBV20-1 and TRBJ2-7; possibly TRBD2 for D (5 bases). The V gene's germline CDR1 is DFQATT and CDR2 SNEGSKA (reference sequence). The V end was cut by 0 bases, the J end by 0 bases, with 9 bases between. There are 14 residues in the CDR3. The DNA of the CDR3 is TGCAGTGCTAGAGAAGGACGGGGCTCCTACGAGCAGTACTTC. This encodes CSAREGRGSYEQYF.

J is TRBJ1-1 and V is TRBV29-1; D possibly corresponds to TRBD1 (5 bases). The CDR3 has 14 residues. The V and J ends lost 4 bases and 1 base respectively, with 13 bases between them. Per the germline V gene, CDR1 is SQVTM and CDR2 is ANQGSEA. Written as DNA, the CDR3 is TGCAGCGTTGTTGTTTGGGACCAGAACACTGAAGCTTTCTTT. Its protein product is CSVVVWDQNTEAFF.

This clonotype has only a few counts. V gene TRBV20-1 combines with J gene TRBJ2-3; 8 bases match TRBD2. The CDR3 has 16 residues. V lost 4 bases, J lost 2 bases, and 11 bases stayed unmatched. Germline lookup yields CDR1 DFQATT and CDR2 SNEGSKA (reference sequence). CDR3 DNA: TGCAGTGCTACCCTAGGACTAGCCACATTCACAGATACGCAGTATTTT. Translation gives CSATLGLATFTDTQYF.

The rearrangement joins TRBV10-3 to TRBJ2-4, with 8 positions matching TRBD1. Germline V CDR1 and CDR2: ENHRY, SYGVKD. Trimming removed 1 base from V and 5 bases from J; junction bases left unmatched: 7. The length of the CDR3 is 16 residues. CDR3 nucleotides: TGTGCCATCAGTGAGTGGGGACAGGAGATCGAAAACATTCAGTACTTC. It yields the protein CAISEWGQEIENIQYF.

The rearrangement joins TRBV20-1 to TRBJ1-2; D remains unclear. The V gene's germline CDR1 is DFQATT and CDR2 SNEGSKA (reference sequence). Trimming took 0 bases from V and 4 from J, leaving 15 bases between them. The CDR3 runs to 15 residues. In nucleotides, the CDR3 is TGCAGTGCTAGAGATCTTGGGGTAATCAGCTATGGCTACACCTTC. This translates into CSARDLGVISYGYTF.

This clonotype was recorded at least ten times. This chain joins TRBV4-2 and TRBJ1-1, with D uncertain. CDR3 length: 13 amino acids. The germline V and J ends were trimmed by 0 bases and 0 bases, with 2 bases remaining between them. The germline V gene has CDR1 LGHNA and CDR2 YNFKEQ. For the CDR3, the DNA is TGTGCCAGCAGCCAAGACGTGAACACTGAAGCTTTCTTT. It specifies CASSQDVNTEAFF.

CDR3 sequence (DNA): TGTGCCAGCACTCGAGGGGGGGGCGCGTATACCGGGGAGCTGTTTTTT. It yields the protein CASTRGGGAYTGELFF. The J gene is TRBJ2-2, the V gene TRBV11-2, with a possible D match to TRBD2 (7 bases). Germline lookup yields CDR1 SGHAT and CDR2 FQNNGV. With 7 bases removed from V and 5 bases from J, the gap between germline ends came to 20 bases. This CDR3 has 16 residues.

This clonotype came up once. V and J are TRBV20-1 and TRBJ2-7, with D possibly TRBD2 on 6 matching bases. Germline assignment: CDR1 DFQATT and CDR2 SNEGSKA (reference sequence). CDR3 size: 16 residues. The V gene lost 6 bases and the J gene lost 3 bases, with 24 bases spanning the gap. In DNA form, the CDR3 reads TGCAGTGCAAACCTCAGAGGAGGGACGGCCCACTACGAGCAGTACTTC. Translating it yields CSANLRGGTAHYEQYF.

The V gene is TRBV5-6, the J gene TRBJ2-1, with 8 bases identical to TRBD2. Trimming took 4 bases from V and 9 from J; bases not matched to a gene: 9. CDR1 is SGHDT and CDR2 is YYEEEE in the germline V gene. The CDR3 length is 14 residues. The CDR3: CASSGTGGPFEQFF. The CDR3, as DNA: TGTGCCAGCAGCGGTACGGGAGGGCCTTTTGAGCAGTTCTTC.

V and J are TRBV7-9 and TRBJ2-1; unclear D gene. Germline CDR1 reads SEHNR; CDR2 reads FQNEAQ (reference sequence). The V gene lost 4 bases and the J gene lost 5 bases, with 3 bases spanning the gap. This CDR3 has 11 amino acids. The CDR3 region has the DNA TGTGCCAGCAGCTCTCACAATGAGCAGTTCTTC. Translating it yields CASSSHNEQFF.

The rearrangement uses TRBV3-1 and TRBJ2-1; 8 positions agree with TRBD2. The CDR3 has 17 residues. In germline, CDR1 is LGHDT, CDR2 YNNKEL (reference sequence). With V trimmed by 3 bases and J by 9 bases, 16 bases remained unmatched. As DNA, the CDR3 is TGTGCCAGCAGCCACACACTAGCGGACCAGATTCGTGGTGAGCAGTTCTTC. Translated: CASSHTLADQIRGEQFF.

The chain recombines TRBV7-3 with TRBJ2-7; 9 bases are a match to TRBD2. The germline gives CDR1 SGHTA, CDR2 FQGTGA. Trimming took 4 bases from V and 5 from J; bases not matched to a gene: 9. This CDR3 has 15 residues. CDR3 amino acids: CASSSTGTSINEQYF. The CDR3 DNA is TGTGCCAGCAGCTCAACCGGGACTAGCATAAACGAGCAGTACTTC.

The chain recombines TRBV11-2 with TRBJ2-1; weak D call: TRBD2 (5 bases). V lost 6 bases, J lost 7 bases, and 10 bases lay in between. Germline V gene lookup returns CDR1 SGHAT and CDR2 FQNNGV. The CDR3 contains 12 residues. The CDR3 sequence: CASSSGVNEQFF. Written as DNA, the CDR3 is TGTGCCAGCAGTTCCGGGGTAAATGAGCAGTTCTTC.

This sequence joins TRBV7-3 and TRBJ2-7, with D tentatively TRBD2 (6 bases). Trimming took off 2 bases at V and 5 bases at J, with 13 bases between the two ends. The CDR3 has 14 residues. Germline V gives CDR1 SGHTA, CDR2 FQGTGA. CDR3: CASSLAGGDHEQYF. The CDR3 nucleotides are TGTGCCAGCAGCTTAGCCGGCGGGGACCACGAGCAGTACTTC.

The CDR3 reads CASSLLFGWSNTGELFF. The CDR3 DNA sequence: TGTGCCAGCAGCTTGCTATTTGGGTGGTCGAACACCGGGGAGCTGTTTTTT. J is TRBJ2-2 and V is TRBV5-5; D gene unclear. Between the trimmed V and J ends, which lost 1 base and 0 bases, there was a span of 13 bases. Germline values: CDR1 SGHKS, CDR2 YYEKEE (reference sequence). This CDR3 comprises 17 residues.

The chain recombines TRBV20-1 with TRBJ2-5; TRBD1 matches 7 bases. Looked up from germline, CDR1 is DFQATT and CDR2 is SNEGSKA (reference sequence). The CDR3 has 16 amino acids. The V gene end was trimmed by 0 bases and the J gene end by 5 bases; junction bases not matched to a gene: 12. The CDR3 DNA sequence: TGCAGTGCTAGAGATCTGAGGTCAGGGGGATGGGAGACCCAGTACTTC. This sequence encodes CSARDLRSGGWETQYF.

There are a few counts of this clonotype. The chain recombines TRBV5-1 with TRBJ2-7, with 7 bases fitting TRBD2. CDR1 and CDR2 (germline): SGHRS, YFSETQ. Losses at the gene ends were 1 base for V and 3 bases for J; bases not matched to a gene: 4. The CDR3 runs to 14 residues. The CDR3 is CASSLTRGSYEQYF. The CDR3 DNA follows: TGCGCCAGCAGCTTGACCCGCGGGAGCTACGAGCAGTACTTC.

In this sample, this clonotype turned up a few times. This chain connects TRBV29-1 to TRBJ1-5, with TRBD1 as a possible D gene (5 bases). Per the germline V gene, CDR1 is SQVTM and CDR2 is ANQGSEA. The CDR3 totals 14 residues. Trimming removed 0 bases at V and 7 bases at J, with 13 bases between. Here the CDR3 reads CSVEDGAGQQPQHF. The CDR3 region has the DNA TGCAGCGTTGAAGATGGGGCAGGGCAACAGCCCCAGCATTTT.

As concerns this clonotype: The junction differs from germline at one of its ends, possibly a read error. The V and J genes are TRBV19 and TRBJ1-1, with a weak D call TRBD1 (5 bases). The CDR3 covers 11 residues. The germline CDR1 and CDR2 sequences are LNHDA and SQIVND (reference sequence). The CDR3 nucleotides read TGTGCCAGCGGACAAGCCTGGGTTGAAGTCTTT. Protein sequence: CASGQAWVEVF.

The rearrangement joins TRBV28 to TRBJ1-2; 9 bases agree with TRBD1. The CDR3 consists of 16 residues. With V trimmed by 6 bases and J by 4 bases, 12 bases remained unmatched. Germline V CDR1 and CDR2: MDHEN, SYDVKM. The chain's CDR3 is CASRSPGQGLSYGYTF. The CDR3 DNA reads TGTGCCAGCAGATCCCCGGGACAGGGCTTATCCTATGGCTACACCTTC.

The gene calls are TRBV6-2 or TRBV6-3 and TRBJ2-1; D is perhaps TRBD2 (5 bases). Per the germline V gene, CDR1 is MNHEY and CDR2 is SVGEGT. Trimming stripped 0 bases from V and 0 bases from J, with 12 bases between. The CDR3 totals 17 residues. The DNA of the CDR3 is TGTGCCAGCAGTTACTCGACCCCGGGAATCTCCTACAATGAGCAGTTCTTC. This codes for CASSYSTPGISYNEQFF.